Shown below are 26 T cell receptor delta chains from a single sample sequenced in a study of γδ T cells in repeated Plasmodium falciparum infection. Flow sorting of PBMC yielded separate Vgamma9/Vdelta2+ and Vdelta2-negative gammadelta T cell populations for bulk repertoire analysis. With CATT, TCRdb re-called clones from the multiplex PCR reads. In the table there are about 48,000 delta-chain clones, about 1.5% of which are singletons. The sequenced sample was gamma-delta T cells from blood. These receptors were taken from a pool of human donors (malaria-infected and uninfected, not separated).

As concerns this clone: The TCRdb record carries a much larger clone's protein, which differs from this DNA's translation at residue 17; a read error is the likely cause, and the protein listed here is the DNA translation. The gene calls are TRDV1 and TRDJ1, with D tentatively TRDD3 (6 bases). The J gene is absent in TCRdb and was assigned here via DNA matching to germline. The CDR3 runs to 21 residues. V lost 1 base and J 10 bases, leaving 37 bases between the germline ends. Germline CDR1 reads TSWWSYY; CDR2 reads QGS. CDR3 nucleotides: TGTGCTCTTGGGGAACGAGAGCGCCTACATTCGAACGGGGGGGAACTGCACAGACTCATCTTT. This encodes CALGERERLHSNGGELHRLIF.

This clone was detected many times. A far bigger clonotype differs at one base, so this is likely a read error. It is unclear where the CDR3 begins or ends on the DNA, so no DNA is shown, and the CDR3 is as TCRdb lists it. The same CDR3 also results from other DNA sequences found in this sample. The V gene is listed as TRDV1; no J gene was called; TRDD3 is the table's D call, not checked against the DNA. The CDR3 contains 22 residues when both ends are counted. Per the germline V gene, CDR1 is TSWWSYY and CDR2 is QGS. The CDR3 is CALGDPSFYWGIGSSYTDKLIF.

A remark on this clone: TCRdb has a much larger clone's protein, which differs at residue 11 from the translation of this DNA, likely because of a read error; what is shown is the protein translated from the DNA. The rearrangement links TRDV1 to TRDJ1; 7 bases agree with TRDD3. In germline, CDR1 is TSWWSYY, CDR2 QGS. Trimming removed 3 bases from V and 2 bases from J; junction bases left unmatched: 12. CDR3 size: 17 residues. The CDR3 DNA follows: TGTGCTCTTGGGGATGCCCGACTGGGGATCAATACCGATAAACTCATCTTT. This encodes CALGDARLGINTDKLIF.

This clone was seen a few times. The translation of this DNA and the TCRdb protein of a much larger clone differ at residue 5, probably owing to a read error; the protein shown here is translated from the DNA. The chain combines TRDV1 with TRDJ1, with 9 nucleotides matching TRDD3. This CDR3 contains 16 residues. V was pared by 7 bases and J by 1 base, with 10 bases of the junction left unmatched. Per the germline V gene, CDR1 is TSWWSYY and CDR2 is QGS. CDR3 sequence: CALAAWGIFSTDKLIF. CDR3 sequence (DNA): TGTGCTCTTGCCGCCTGGGGGATCTTTTCCACCGATAAACTCATCTTT.

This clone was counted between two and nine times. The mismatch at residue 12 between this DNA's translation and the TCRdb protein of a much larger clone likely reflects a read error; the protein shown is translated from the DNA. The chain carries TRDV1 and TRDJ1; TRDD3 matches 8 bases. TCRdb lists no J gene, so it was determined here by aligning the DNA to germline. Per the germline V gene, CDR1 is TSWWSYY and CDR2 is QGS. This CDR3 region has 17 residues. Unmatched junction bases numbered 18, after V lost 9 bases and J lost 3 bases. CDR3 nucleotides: TGTGCTCTCTATCTGGGGGACCCAAAGCACTACGCCGATAAACTCATCTTT. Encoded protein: CALYLGDPKHYADKLIF.

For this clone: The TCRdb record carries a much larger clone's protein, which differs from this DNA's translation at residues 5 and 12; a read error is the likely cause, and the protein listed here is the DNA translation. CDR3 protein: CALGDHKADWGTRVDKLIF. CDR3 sequence (DNA): TGTGCTCTTGGGGATCATAAGGCGGACTGGGGTACTCGGGTCGATAAACTCATCTTT. The rearrangement links TRDV1 to TRDJ1, with 7 bases aligning to TRDD3. The CDR3 spans 19 residues. Trimming removed 3 bases from V and 4 bases from J; junction bases left unmatched: 20. CDR1 and CDR2 (germline): TSWWSYY, QGS.

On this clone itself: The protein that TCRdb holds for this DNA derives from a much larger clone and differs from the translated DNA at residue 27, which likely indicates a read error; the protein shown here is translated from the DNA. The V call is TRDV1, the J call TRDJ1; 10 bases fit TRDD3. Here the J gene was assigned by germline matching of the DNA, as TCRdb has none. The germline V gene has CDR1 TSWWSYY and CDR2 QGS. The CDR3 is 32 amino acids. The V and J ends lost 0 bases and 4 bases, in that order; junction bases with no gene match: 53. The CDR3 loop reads CALGELGAQTLSYSGPMAACTGGSLGIDKLIF. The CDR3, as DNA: TGTGCTCTTGGGGAACTAGGCGCCCAGACCCTTTCCTATTCGGGGCCGATGGCGGCTTGTACTGGGGGATCCCTGGGGATCGATAAACTCATCTTT.

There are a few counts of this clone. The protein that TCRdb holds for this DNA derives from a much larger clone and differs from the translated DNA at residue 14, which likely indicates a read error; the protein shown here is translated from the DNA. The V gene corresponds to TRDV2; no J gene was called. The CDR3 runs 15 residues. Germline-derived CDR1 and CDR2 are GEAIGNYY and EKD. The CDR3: CACDTGYVYTDKLTF. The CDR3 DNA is TGTGCCTGTGACACCGGTTACGTATACACCGATAAACTCACCTTT.

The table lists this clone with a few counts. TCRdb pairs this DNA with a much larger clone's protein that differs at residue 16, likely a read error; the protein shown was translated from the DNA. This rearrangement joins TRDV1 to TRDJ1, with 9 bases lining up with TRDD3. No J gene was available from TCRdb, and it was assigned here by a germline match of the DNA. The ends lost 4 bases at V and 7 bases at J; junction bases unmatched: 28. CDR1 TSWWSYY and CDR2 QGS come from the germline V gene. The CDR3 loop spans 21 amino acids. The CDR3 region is CALGARSSVWGRELGELKLIF. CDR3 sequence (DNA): TGTGCTCTTGGGGCGCGTTCCTCTGTTTGGGGCAGGGAACTGGGGGAGCTTAAACTCATCTTT.

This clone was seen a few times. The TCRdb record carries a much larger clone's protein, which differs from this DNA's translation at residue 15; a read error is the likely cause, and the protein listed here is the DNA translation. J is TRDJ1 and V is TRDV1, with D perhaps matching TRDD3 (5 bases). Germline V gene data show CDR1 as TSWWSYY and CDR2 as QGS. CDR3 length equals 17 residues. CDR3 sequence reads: CALGDFPSSWETDKPIF. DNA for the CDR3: TGTGCTCTTGGAGATTTCCCGTCCTCCTGGGAAACCGATAAACCCATCTTT.

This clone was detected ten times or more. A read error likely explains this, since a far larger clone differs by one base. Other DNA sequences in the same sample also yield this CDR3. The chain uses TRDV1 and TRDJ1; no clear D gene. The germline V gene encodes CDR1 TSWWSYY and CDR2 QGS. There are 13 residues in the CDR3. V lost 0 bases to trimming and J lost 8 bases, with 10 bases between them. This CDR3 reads CALGELLSQKLIF. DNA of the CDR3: TGTGCTCTTGGGGAACTCCTGTCTCAAAAACTCATCTTT.

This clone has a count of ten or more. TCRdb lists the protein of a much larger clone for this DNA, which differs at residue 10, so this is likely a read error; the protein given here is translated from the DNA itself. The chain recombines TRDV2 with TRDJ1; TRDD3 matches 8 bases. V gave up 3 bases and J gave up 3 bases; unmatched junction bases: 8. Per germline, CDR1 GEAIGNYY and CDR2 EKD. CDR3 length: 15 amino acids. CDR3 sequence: CACDVLGVYADKLIF. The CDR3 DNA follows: TGTGCCTGTGACGTACTGGGGGTTTACGCCGATAAACTCATCTTT.

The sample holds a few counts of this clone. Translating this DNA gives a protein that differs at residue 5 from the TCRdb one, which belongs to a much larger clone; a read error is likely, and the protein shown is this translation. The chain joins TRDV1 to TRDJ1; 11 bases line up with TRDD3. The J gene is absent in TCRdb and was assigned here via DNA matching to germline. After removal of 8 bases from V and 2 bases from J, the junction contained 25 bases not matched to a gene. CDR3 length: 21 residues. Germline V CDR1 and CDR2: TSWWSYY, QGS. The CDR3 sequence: CALKRIFPGIFWGIPTDKLIF. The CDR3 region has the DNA TGTGCTCTTAAACGTATCTTCCCTGGTATCTTCTGGGGGATACCTACCGATAAACTCATCTTT.

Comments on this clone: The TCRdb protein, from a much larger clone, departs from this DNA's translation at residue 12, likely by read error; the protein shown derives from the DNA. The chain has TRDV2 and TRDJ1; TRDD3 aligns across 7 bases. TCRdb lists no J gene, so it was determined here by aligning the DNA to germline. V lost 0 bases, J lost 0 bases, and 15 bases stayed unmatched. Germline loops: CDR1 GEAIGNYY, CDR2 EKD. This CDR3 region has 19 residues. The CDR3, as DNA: TGTGCCTGTGACACCGGCCAATTGGGGGAGCGGACGTACACCGATAAACTCATCTTT. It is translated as CACDTGQLGERTYTDKLIF.

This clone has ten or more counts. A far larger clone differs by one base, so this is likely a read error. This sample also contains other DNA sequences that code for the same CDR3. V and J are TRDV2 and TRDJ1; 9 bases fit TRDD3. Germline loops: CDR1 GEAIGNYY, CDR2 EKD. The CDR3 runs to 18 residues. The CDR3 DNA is TGTGCCTGTGACACCGTGGGCTTACTGGGGGAAGACACCGATAAACTCATCTTC. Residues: CACDTVGLLGEDTDKLIF.

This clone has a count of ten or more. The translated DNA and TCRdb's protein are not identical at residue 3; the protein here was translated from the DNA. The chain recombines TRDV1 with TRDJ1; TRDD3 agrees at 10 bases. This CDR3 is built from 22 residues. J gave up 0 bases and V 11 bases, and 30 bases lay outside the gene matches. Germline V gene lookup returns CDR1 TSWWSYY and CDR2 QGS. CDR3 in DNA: TGTGCTATTAGGGAACTAAGCTACAACGTCTTACTGGGGGATGCTTACACCGATAAACTCATCTTT. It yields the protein CAIRELSYNVLLGDAYTDKLIF.

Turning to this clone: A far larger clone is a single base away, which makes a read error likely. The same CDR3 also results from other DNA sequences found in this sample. CDR3 coding DNA: TGTGCTCTCGGGGCACCCAAAAACACCGATAAACTCATCTTT. Translating it yields CALGAPKNTDKLIF. J is TRDJ1 and V is TRDV1, with D unclear. The J gene is absent in TCRdb and was assigned here via DNA matching to germline. CDR1 and CDR2 (germline): TSWWSYY, QGS. CDR3 length: 14 amino acids.

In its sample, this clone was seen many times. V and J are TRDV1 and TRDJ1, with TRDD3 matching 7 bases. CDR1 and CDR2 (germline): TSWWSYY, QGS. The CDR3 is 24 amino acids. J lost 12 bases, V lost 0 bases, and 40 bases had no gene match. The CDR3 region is CALGELLILPKVWWIRQEDLKFIF. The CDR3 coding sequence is TGTGCTCTTGGGGAACTCCTTATACTACCCAAAGTATGGTGGATACGCCAGGAGGACCTAAAGTTCATCTTT.

The CDR3 sequence is CALGEVPSPLSWGLTDTDKLTF. CDR3 nucleotide sequence: TGTGCTCTCGGGGAAGTGCCTTCCCCGCTGAGCTGGGGGCTCACCGACACCGATAAACTCACCTTT. No J gene was named, though the V gene is TRDV1; TRDD3 is the table's D call, not checked against the DNA. The CDR3 extends over 22 amino acids. The germline V gene encodes CDR1 TSWWSYY and CDR2 QGS.

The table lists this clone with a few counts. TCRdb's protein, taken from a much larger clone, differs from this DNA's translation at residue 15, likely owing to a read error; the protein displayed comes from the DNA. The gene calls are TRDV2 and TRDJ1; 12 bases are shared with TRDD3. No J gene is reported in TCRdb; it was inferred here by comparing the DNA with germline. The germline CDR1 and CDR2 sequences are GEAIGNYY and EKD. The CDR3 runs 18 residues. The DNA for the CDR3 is TGTGCCTGTGACAGAGTCCCTGTACTGGGGGATACAGGCGATGAACTCATCTTT. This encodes CACDRVPVLGDTGDELIF.

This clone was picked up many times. The CDR3 DNA reads as TGTGCTCTTGGGGAATCGCTCCCAGGGCCTTCGACGAACTTTAACACCGATAAACTCATCTTT. Its protein product is CALGESLPGPSTNFNTDKLIF. The gene calls are TRDV1 and TRDJ1; a weak D match, TRDD2 (5 bases). This CDR3 contains 21 residues. Germline V gives CDR1 TSWWSYY, CDR2 QGS. Trimming removed 2 bases from V and 0 bases from J, with 28 bases in between.

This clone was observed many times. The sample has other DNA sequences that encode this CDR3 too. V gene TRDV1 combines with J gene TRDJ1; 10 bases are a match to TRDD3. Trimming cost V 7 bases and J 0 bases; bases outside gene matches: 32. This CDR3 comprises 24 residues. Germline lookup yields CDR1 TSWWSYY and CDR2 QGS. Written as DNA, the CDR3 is TGTGCTCTTGTTCCCGCCGGGGGTTACTGGGGGATCCATCCGGCCGGGCCGTACACCGATAAACTCATCTTT. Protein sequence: CALVPAGGYWGIHPAGPYTDKLIF.

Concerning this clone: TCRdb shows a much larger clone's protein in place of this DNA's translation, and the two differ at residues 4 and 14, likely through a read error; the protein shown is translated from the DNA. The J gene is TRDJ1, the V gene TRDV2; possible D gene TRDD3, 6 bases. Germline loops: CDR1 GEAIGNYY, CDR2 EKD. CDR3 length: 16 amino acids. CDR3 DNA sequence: TGTGCCTGTGAGACCGTTGGGGGCCGCTACACCGATAAACGCATCTTT. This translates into CACETVGGRYTDKRIF.

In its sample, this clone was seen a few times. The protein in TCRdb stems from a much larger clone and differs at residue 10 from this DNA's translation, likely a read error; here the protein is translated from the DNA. CDR3 region: CAFRTTWGIPTDKLIF. The CDR3 region has the DNA TGTGCCTTTAGAACAACGTGGGGGATACCCACCGATAAACTCATCTTT. The genes are TRDV3 and TRDJ1; TRDD3 matches 10 bases. The CDR3 extends over 16 amino acids. The ends lost 0 bases at V and 1 base at J; junction bases unmatched: 8. Per the germline V gene, CDR1 is TVYSNPD and CDR2 is GDNSRS (reference sequence).

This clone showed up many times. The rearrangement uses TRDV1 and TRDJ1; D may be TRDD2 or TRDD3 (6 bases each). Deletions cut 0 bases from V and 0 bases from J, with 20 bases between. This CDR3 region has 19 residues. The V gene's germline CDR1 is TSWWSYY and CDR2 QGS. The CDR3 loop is CALGELSYIWGGDTDKLIF. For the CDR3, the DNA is TGTGCTCTTGGGGAACTATCCTACATCTGGGGCGGCGACACCGATAAACTCATCTTT.

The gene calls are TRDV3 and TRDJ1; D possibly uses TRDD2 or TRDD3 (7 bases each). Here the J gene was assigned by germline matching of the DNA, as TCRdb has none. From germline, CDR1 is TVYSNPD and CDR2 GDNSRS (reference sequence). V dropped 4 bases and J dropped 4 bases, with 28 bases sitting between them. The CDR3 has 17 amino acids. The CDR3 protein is CASTFPTFTGEHDKLIF. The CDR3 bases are TGTGCCTCTACCTTTCCTACCTTTACTGGGGAACACGATAAACTCATCTTT.